The 9 T cell receptor beta chains in this list originate from one sample, sequenced in a study of T cell responses to AZD1222 COVID-19 vaccine. Profiled with immunoSEQ multiplex PCR; TCRdb holds only in-frame clones, not every one. This sample yields about 140,000 clones, of which approximately 86% are seen a single time; 3% to 4.5% belongs to the top ten. The starting material was peripheral blood, obtained on day 0 of AZD1222 vaccination. These TCRs come from an adult in good health.

The CDR3 coding sequence is TGTGCCAGTACTACGGCCCAATCCGGGGAGCTGTTTTTT. Its translation: CASTTAQSGELFF. This chain joins TRBV19 and TRBJ2-2, with D unresolved. The CDR3 consists of 13 residues. V was clipped by 7 bases and J by 6 bases, with 12 bases between them. Per germline, CDR1 LNHDA and CDR2 SQIVND (reference sequence).

This chain uses TRBV4-3 with TRBJ2-7, with D possibly being TRBD2 (5 bases). V dropped 4 bases and J dropped 6 bases, with 13 bases sitting between them. CDR3 size: 13 residues. Germline V gives CDR1 LGHNA, CDR2 YSLEER. CDR3 sequence: CASSLTLAREQYF. CDR3 nucleotides: TGCGCCAGCAGCCTAACGCTAGCCCGCGAGCAGTACTTC.

The chain uses TRBV5-6 and TRBJ2-3; D is uncertain. Germline CDR1 is SGHDT and CDR2 is YYEEEE. This CDR3 spans 16 amino acids. The germline V and J ends were trimmed by 0 bases and 3 bases, with 14 bases remaining between them. The CDR3 DNA sequence: TGTGCCAGCAGCTTGGGGGTCGGCAGGCCAACAGATACGCAGTATTTT. Translating it yields CASSLGVGRPTDTQYF.

The rearrangement joins TRBV10-1 to TRBJ2-2; the D is unclear. Trimming left V 10 bases short and J 0 bases short, with 18 bases between. Germline assignment: CDR1 WNHNN and CDR2 SYGVQD (reference sequence). This CDR3 comprises 16 residues. CDR3 in amino acids: CAIPALQPANTGELFF. The CDR3 DNA sequence: TGCGCCATCCCCGCCCTTCAACCCGCGAACACCGGGGAGCTGTTTTTT.

This clone has only one observation. The rearrangement links TRBV29-1 to TRBJ2-2; D call uncertain. There are 13 residues in the CDR3. The V and J ends lost 3 bases and 1 base respectively, with 6 bases between them. Germline assignment: CDR1 SQVTM and CDR2 ANQGSEA. The CDR3 is CSVDTGNTGELFF. The CDR3, as DNA: TGCAGCGTTGATACGGGGAACACCGGGGAGCTGTTTTTT.

The chain carries TRBV6-4 and TRBJ2-1; maybe TRBD1 (6 bases). Germline assignment: CDR1 MRHNA and CDR2 SNTAGT. This CDR3 has 15 residues. Trimming removed 10 bases at V and 7 bases at J, with 23 bases between. CDR3: CATKALGTIGNEQFF. The CDR3 DNA reads as TGTGCCACCAAAGCTCTAGGGACAATAGGGAATGAGCAGTTCTTC.

The sample holds a few counts of this clone. The genes are TRBV24-1 and TRBJ2-1; 9 positions match TRBD2. The CDR3 has 16 amino acids. Germline V gene data show CDR1 as KGHDR and CDR2 as SFDVKD. The J segment lost 4 bases and the V segment lost 3 bases, leaving 6 bases of the junction unmatched. In DNA form, the CDR3 reads TGTGCCACCAGTGATCCAGCGGGAGGATCATACAATGAGCAGTTCTTC. Residues: CATSDPAGGSYNEQFF.

V gene TRBV16 combines with J gene TRBJ1-5; D is possibly TRBD1 (6 bases). Germline V CDR1 and CDR2: KGHSY, FQNENV. This CDR3 region has 17 residues. Between the trimmed V and J ends, which lost 2 bases and 0 bases, there was a span of 14 bases. The CDR3 reads CASSQLSGEDSNQPQHF. In DNA form, the CDR3 reads TGTGCCAGCAGCCAACTTTCAGGGGAAGATAGCAATCAGCCCCAGCATTTT. The full variable domain, in which reference TRBV16 and TRBJ1-5 provide the parts outside the CDR3, is GEEVAQTPKHLVRGEGQKAKLYCAPIKGHSYVFWYQQVLKNEFKFLISFQNENVFDETGMPKERFSAKCLPNSPCSLEIQATKLEDSAVYFCASSQLSGEDSNQPQHFGDGTRLSIL.

V is TRBV9 and J is TRBJ2-3, with TRBD2 matching 8 bases. After removal of 0 bases from V and 0 bases from J, the junction contained 0 bases not matched to a gene. CDR3 length equals 15 residues. From germline, CDR1 is SGDLS and CDR2 YYNGEE. For the CDR3, the DNA is TGTGCCAGCAGCGTAGCTAGCGGGAGCACAGATACGCAGTATTTT. This gives the protein CASSVASGSTDTQYF.